This TCR beta chain was obtained from a study of blood T cell repertoires in COVID-19. About the research overall: PBMCs, B-cell-depleted T cells, or T cells provided the cDNA or gDNA that made up the material.

CDR1 is MNHEY and CDR2 is SVGAGI in the germline V gene. Trimming stripped 5 bases from V and 5 bases from J, with 15 bases between. The CDR3 spans 14 residues. This clone was found once. Assay: immunoSEQ multiplex PCR; the TCRdb copy retains only in-frame clones and omits some. Of hundreds of thousands of clones in the sample, over 80% were seen once. The sequencing input was peripheral blood. The genes are TRBV6-5 and TRBJ1-1, with D possibly being TRBD1 (5 bases). The clonotype originates from a man aged 40-55 years with acute or convalescent COVID-19. Here the CDR3 DNA reads TGTGCCAGCAGTCCAGGGTTAGGTTCAACTGAAGCTTTCTTT. Protein sequence: CASSPGLGSTEAFF.